This TCR beta chain was sequenced during a study of T cell responses to AZD1222 COVID-19 vaccine. TCRdb's table, derived via immunoSEQ multiplex PCR, lists solely in-frame clones and lacks some. Found here are 90,000 to 140,000 clones, 75% to 90% of them singletons; the top ten hold 35% to 50%. V dropped 3 bases and J dropped 5; count of bases not matched to a gene: 3. Germline V gene lookup returns CDR1 SEHNR and CDR2 FQNEAQ (reference sequence). The CDR3 has 14 residues. The starting material was peripheral blood, obtained 28 days after the second AZD1222 dose. This receptor was taken from an adult who received the AZD1222 COVID-19 vaccine. The V and J genes are TRBV7-9 and TRBJ2-3, with 9 bases that match TRBD1. The CDR3 DNA follows: TGTGCCAGCAGCTTGGACAGGGGTGGAGATACGCAGTATTTT. Encoded protein: CASSLDRGGDTQYF.